What follows are 3 T cell receptor beta chains derived from one specimen sequenced in a study of T cell changes during pregnancy in multiple sclerosis. Method: immunoSEQ multiplex PCR; TCRdb's copy keeps in-frame clones and lacks some. The table lists tens of thousands of clones, under 95% of them singletons. Sequencing used peripheral blood, obtained in the first trimester of pregnancy. These receptors were taken from a female donor in good health, enrolled as a control in a pregnancy study.

The chain employs TRBV28 and TRBJ1-1, with 8 bases lining up with TRBD1. This CDR3 has 12 amino acids. Germline V gene lookup returns CDR1 MDHEN and CDR2 SYDVKM. With V trimmed by 7 bases and J by 4 bases, 2 bases remained unmatched. The CDR3 loop is CASIQGGTEAFF. In DNA, the CDR3 is TGTGCCAGCATACAGGGGGGCACTGAAGCTTTCTTT.

The chain links TRBV28 to TRBJ2-7; D remains unclear. The CDR3 runs to 16 residues. CDR1 is MDHEN, CDR2 SYDVKM, per germline. V was pared by 4 bases and J by 0 bases, with 16 bases between. The CDR3 DNA sequence: TGTGCCAGCAGTTCCCGGAGCGCCACAAACTCCTACGAGCAGTACTTC. Its translation: CASSSRSATNSYEQYF.

CDR3 sequence reads: CASSQGPNTEAFF. The CDR3 DNA reads TGTGCCAGCTCACAGGGGCCAAACACTGAAGCTTTCTTT. This chain links TRBV18 with TRBJ1-1, with D possibly matching TRBD1 (5 bases). The germline CDR1 and CDR2 sequences are KGHSH and LQKENI. V was cut by 4 bases and J by 2 bases, with 8 bases left in between. The CDR3 length is 13 residues.